A selection of T cell receptor beta chains follows, all from one sample in a study of CD8 T cells in ankylosing spondylitis. A single record per CDR3 protein comes from TCRdb applying MiXCR to the 5' RACE reads. Among 390,000 or so distinct CDR3 sequences listed, 20% to 25% were seen once. Sequencing input: blood, either unsorted or a sorted T cell fraction (not recorded which). These receptors all stem from a male donor with ankylosing spondylitis. CDR3s include the opening cysteine and the closing phenylalanine or tryptophan. The D gene is left open where the match is weak. Rows give clone size only sometimes, using once, few, many, or a class for an expanded clone.

>TRBV6-4|TRBJ2-1|TRBD2|few
CASSDASGRFSEQFF
TGTGCCAGCAGTGACGCTAGCGGGAGGTTTAGTGAGCAGTTCTTC
>TRBV20-1|TRBJ2-1|NA|NA
CSAVRINEQFF
TGCAGTGCCGTGCGAATCAATGAGCAGTTCTTC
>TRBV3-1|TRBJ1-4|TRBD1|NA
CASNNRGADEKLFF
TGTGCCAGCAACAACAGGGGTGCGGATGAAAAACTGTTTTTT
>TRBV12-5|TRBJ2-1|TRBD1|NA
CASGFPSSGGQGGEQFF
TGTGCTAGTGGCTTCCCTTCATCCGGGGGACAGGGGGGTGAGCAGTTCTTC
>TRBV6-2/TRBV6-3|TRBJ2-2|NA|NA
CASSPIGQPDTGELFF
TGTGCCAGCAGCCCCATTGGACAACCGGACACCGGGGAGCTGTTTTTT
>TRBV5-4|TRBJ2-1|NA|NA
CASASGTLLLYEQFF
TGTGCCAGCGCCTCCGGGACTCTCCTTTTGTATGAGCAGTTCTTC
>TRBV7-2|TRBJ2-5|NA|NA
CASIARGFGETQYF
TGTGCCAGCATCGCTAGAGGATTCGGAGAGACCCAGTACTTC
>TRBV11-2|TRBJ2-6|NA|NA
CASSLDWGSLWVANVLTF
TGTGCCAGCAGCTTAGATTGGGGCTCTCTCTGGGTGGCCAACGTCCTGACTTTC
>TRBV25-1|TRBJ2-3|TRBD2|many
CASSLPGLATDTQYF
TGTGCCAGCAGCCTCCCGGGACTAGCGACGGATACGCAGTATTTT
>TRBV5-1|TRBJ2-5|NA|NA
CASSFRSEPQETQYF
TGCGCCAGCAGCTTCCGATCCGAGCCTCAAGAGACCCAGTACTTC
>TRBV29-1|TRBJ1-1|NA|NA
CSVGNTGGNEAFF
TGCAGCGTTGGGAATACTGGGGGCAATGAAGCTTTCTTT
>TRBV6-5|TRBJ1-1|NA|NA
CASSYFGQTEAFF
TGTGCCAGCAGTTACTTTGGGCAGACTGAAGCTTTCTTT
>TRBV18|TRBJ2-5|TRBD1|NA
CASSPPDRVQETQYF
TGTGCCAGCTCACCACCGGACAGGGTACAAGAGACCCAGTACTTC
>TRBV3-1|TRBJ1-1|NA|NA
CASSQVRGVTEAFF
TGTGCCAGCAGCCAAGTTCGGGGTGTGACTGAAGCTTTCTTT